This T cell receptor beta chain was observed in a study of T cell repertoires in cytomegalovirus infection. Study-wide results and limits: Totalled public TCR beta family frequency picked out people who carried CMV plus the relevant HLA.

V was cut by 9 bases and J by 0 bases, with 9 bases left in between. The CDR3 runs 13 residues. In germline, CDR1 is KGHDR, CDR2 SFDVKD. TCRdb ran MiXCR on the reads and lists one entry per CDR3 protein. The data contain 640,000 or so distinct CDR3 sequences, around 35% of them singletons. This clonotype was counted a few times. Its specificity is not known. The source of this sequence is a human donor in good health (CMV status not recorded). Some clones in this sample may be carry-over from other donors' samples. The sequencing here drew on cultured PBMCs, taken from culture after CMV antigen stimulation. The chain recombines TRBV24-1 with TRBJ2-3, with D hard to call. CDR3 amino acids: CATSHPSTDTQYF. The CDR3, as DNA: TGTGCCACCTCCCATCCTAGCACAGATACGCAGTATTTT.